The next 32 T cell receptor beta chains were all read from a single sample in a study of cytomegalovirus exposure and HLA in healthy donors. Primers included in the PCR were 60 Vbeta and 13 Jbeta primers. Data came from immunoSEQ multiplex PCR; TCRdb stores just in-frame clones and leaves some out. The sample contains about 130,000 clones, over 80% of which appear only once. Material for sequencing was PBMCs. Source of these receptors: a boy aged 5-17 years in good health and CMV-seronegative.

The CDR3 sequence is CSVHGPGLAFF. The CDR3 bases are TGCAGCGTCCACGGTCCGGGGTTGGCTTTCTTT. V and J are TRBV29-1 and TRBJ1-1; no clear D. Germline values: CDR1 SQVTM, CDR2 ANQGSEA. V was cut by 6 bases and J by 11 bases, with 16 bases left in between. CDR3 length equals 11 residues.

The chain uses TRBV2 and TRBJ2-7, with D perhaps matching TRBD1 (6 bases). Germline CDR1 and CDR2: SNHLY and FYNNEI. The CDR3 contains 14 residues. Between the trimmed V and J ends, which lost 6 bases and 0 bases, there was a span of 12 bases. As DNA, the CDR3 is TGTGCCAGCAGAAAGACAGGCCTCTCCTACGAGCAGTACTTC. It is translated as CASRKTGLSYEQYF.

This chain links TRBV5-4 with TRBJ1-4, with TRBD1 identical over 7 bases. The CDR3 covers 15 residues. The V and J ends lost 3 bases and 5 bases, in that order; junction bases with no gene match: 7. Germline CDR1 SGHNT, CDR2 YYREEE (reference sequence). The CDR3 is CASSSRQGQNEKLFF. CDR3 in DNA: TGTGCCAGCAGCTCGAGACAGGGCCAGAATGAAAAACTGTTTTTT.

The V and J genes are TRBV19 and TRBJ2-5; the match to TRBD2 covers 8 bases. The CDR3 is 17 residues long. CDR1 is LNHDA and CDR2 is SQIVND in the germline V gene (reference sequence). V was clipped by 4 bases and J by 5 bases; unmatched bases: 15. The CDR3 DNA reads TGTGCCAGTAGTACCACTGACCCGGGACTAGGTGGGGAGACCCAGTACTTC. This sequence encodes CASSTTDPGLGGETQYF.

This chain links TRBV5-1 with TRBJ1-1; 7 nucleotides agree with TRBD1. Trimming cost V 0 bases and J 8 bases; bases outside gene matches: 16. The CDR3 runs 17 residues. Germline CDR1 is SGHRS and CDR2 is YFSETQ. CDR3 sequence: CASSLAPGGGGVGEAFF. The CDR3 region has the DNA TGCGCCAGCAGCTTGGCGCCAGGGGGTGGAGGAGTAGGGGAAGCTTTCTTT.

The V and J genes are TRBV10-2 and TRBJ2-2, with D hard to call. Deletions cut 1 base from V and 4 bases from J, with 7 bases between. There are 14 residues in the CDR3. Per germline, CDR1 WSHSY and CDR2 SAAADI. As DNA, the CDR3 is TGCGCCAGCAGTGAGTTGAGGAGCACCGGGGAGCTGTTTTTT. It encodes CASSELRSTGELFF.

This clone was counted a few times. The J gene is TRBJ2-1, the V gene TRBV4-1; D is uncertain. This CDR3 region has 16 residues. V lost 0 bases to trimming and J lost 0 bases, with 9 bases between them. Germline CDR1 is MGHRA and CDR2 is YSYEKL. The CDR3 loop reads CASSQERGASYNEQFF. The CDR3 DNA reads as TGCGCCAGCAGCCAAGAACGAGGCGCCTCCTACAATGAGCAGTTCTTC.

This clone has just a few counts. This chain connects TRBV28 to TRBJ2-1, with 8 nucleotides matching TRBD2. The V segment lost 7 bases and the J segment 4 bases; nucleotides outside the gene matches: 12. The CDR3 sequence is 16 residues long. CDR1 and CDR2 from the germline V gene are MDHEN and SYDVKM. The chain's CDR3 is CASIPVGSGNYNEQFF. The CDR3 nucleotides read TGTGCCAGCATTCCCGTAGGTAGCGGGAATTACAATGAGCAGTTCTTC.

The V and J genes are TRBV15 and TRBJ2-3; weak D call: TRBD2 (6 bases). Trimming took 4 bases from V and 2 from J, leaving 10 bases between them. The CDR3 loop spans 14 amino acids. CDR1 and CDR2 from the germline V gene are LNHNV and YYDKDF (reference sequence). DNA for the CDR3: TGTGCCACCAGCACGGGACTCAACACAGATACGCAGTATTTT. Translation gives CATSTGLNTDTQYF.

The V and J genes are TRBV28 and TRBJ2-7, with D unresolved. Deletions cut 3 bases from V and 4 bases from J, with 7 bases between. Looked up from germline, CDR1 is MDHEN and CDR2 is SYDVKM. The CDR3 has 12 amino acids. The CDR3 DNA follows: TGTGCCAGCAGTTTGCCCCAGTACGAGCAGTACTTC. Amino acid sequence: CASSLPQYEQYF.

The chain couples TRBV27 to TRBJ2-7, with a tentative D call TRBD1 (5 bases). Germline V CDR1 and CDR2: MNHEY, SMNVEV (reference sequence). The CDR3 is 13 residues long. Deletions cut 8 bases from V and 4 bases from J, with 15 bases between. In DNA, the CDR3 is TGTGCCAGCGGCCCTCCGGACATATACGAGCAGTACTTC. This gives the protein CASGPPDIYEQYF.

The chain employs TRBV30 and TRBJ2-1; the match to TRBD2 covers 8 bases. This CDR3 has 13 residues. In germline, CDR1 is GTSNPN, CDR2 SVGIG (reference sequence). V shed 6 bases and J 8 bases; nucleotides not matched to a gene: 9. CDR3 in amino acids: CACTSGRWDEQFF. The CDR3 nucleotides are TGTGCCTGCACTAGCGGTCGTTGGGATGAGCAGTTCTTC.

The genes are TRBV15 and TRBJ2-7, with 8 bases lining up with TRBD2. V gave up 6 bases and J gave up 0 bases; unmatched junction bases: 1. Germline-derived CDR1 and CDR2 are LNHNV and YYDKDF (reference sequence). CDR3 length: 13 residues. The CDR3 sequence: CATRAGGSYEQYF. The DNA of the CDR3 is TGTGCCACCAGGGCGGGGGGCTCCTACGAGCAGTACTTC.

This clone has only one observation. V and J are TRBV4-1 and TRBJ1-5, with TRBD1 as a possible D gene (6 bases). CDR1 MGHRA and CDR2 YSYEKL come from the germline V gene. The CDR3 runs 15 residues. The V gene lost 1 base and the J gene lost 6 bases, with 13 bases spanning the gap. The CDR3 nucleotides read TGCGCCAGCAGCCAAGCGCACAGGGCGGGTCAGCCCCAGCATTTT. Amino acids: CASSQAHRAGQPQHF.

This clone was seen only once. This rearrangement joins TRBV4-1 to TRBJ2-7; D ambiguous. The length of the CDR3 is 13 residues. The germline V gene encodes CDR1 MGHRA and CDR2 YSYEKL. Trimming cost V 0 bases and J 3 bases, with 6 bases left between them. The CDR3 is CASSQDTDYEQYF. Here the CDR3 DNA reads TGCGCCAGCAGCCAAGATACAGACTACGAGCAGTACTTC.

This clone was found once. The chain combines TRBV7-2 with TRBJ2-7; possible D gene TRBD1, 5 bases. Per germline, CDR1 SGHTA and CDR2 FQGNSA. The CDR3 has 14 residues. V was pared by 7 bases and J by 0 bases, with 13 bases between. CDR3 protein: CASKPGHASYEQYF. The CDR3, as DNA: TGTGCCAGCAAACCCGGACACGCCTCCTACGAGCAGTACTTC.

V is TRBV7-2 and J is TRBJ2-1; 13 bases fit TRBD2. The V gene's germline CDR1 is SGHTA and CDR2 FQGNSA. Trimming cost V 9 bases and J 10 bases; bases outside gene matches: 6. This CDR3 region has 13 residues. CDR3 DNA: TGTGCCAGTGGACTAGCGGGAGAAAGGGAGCAGTTCTTC. Encoded protein: CASGLAGEREQFF.

V is TRBV5-4 and J is TRBJ2-1, with 8 nucleotides matching TRBD2. This CDR3 is built from 16 residues. Germline CDR1 is SGHNT and CDR2 is YYREEE (reference sequence). The V gene end was trimmed by 4 bases and the J gene end by 5 bases; junction bases not matched to a gene: 11. The CDR3 reads CASSPVIAGGDNEQFF. The CDR3 nucleotides are TGTGCCAGCAGCCCGGTGATCGCGGGAGGCGACAATGAGCAGTTCTTC.

This clone was counted once. This sequence joins TRBV5-4 and TRBJ2-3; possibly TRBD1 for D (6 bases). This CDR3 comprises 18 residues. V gave up 3 bases and J gave up 0 bases, with 20 bases separating them. From germline, CDR1 is SGHNT and CDR2 YYREEE (reference sequence). Here the CDR3 DNA reads TGTGCCAGCAGCTCGCATTTATGGACAGAGGCTAGCACAGATACGCAGTATTTT. Translated, it gives CASSSHLWTEASTDTQYF.

This clone has only a few counts. This chain links TRBV6-4 with TRBJ2-3; TRBD1 matches 7 bases. CDR3 length equals 15 residues. The V segment lost 6 bases and the J segment 1 base; nucleotides outside the gene matches: 7. From germline, CDR1 is MRHNA and CDR2 SNTAGT. CDR3 in DNA: TGTGCCAGCAGCCTGGTCACAGGGGGCACAGATACGCAGTATTTT. Translating gives CASSLVTGGTDTQYF.

This chain links TRBV29-1 with TRBJ1-1; unclear D gene. Germline CDR1 is SQVTM and CDR2 is ANQGSEA. The CDR3 covers 14 residues. The germline V and J ends were trimmed by 6 bases and 3 bases, with 17 bases remaining between them. The CDR3 reads CSVGFTGPYTEAFF. The CDR3 coding sequence is TGCAGCGTGGGCTTTACTGGGCCCTACACTGAAGCTTTCTTT. Full variable domain (outside the CDR3, taken from reference TRBV29-1 and TRBJ1-1): SAVISQKPSRDICQRGTSLTIQCQVDSQVTMMFWYRQQPGQSLTLIATANQGSEATYESGFVIDKFPISRPNLTFSTLTVSNMSPEDSSIYLCSVGFTGPYTEAFFGQGTRLTVV.

The chain employs TRBV7-2 and TRBJ2-1; 8 nucleotides agree with TRBD1. CDR3 length: 13 amino acids. The V segment lost 4 bases and the J segment 8 bases; nucleotides outside the gene matches: 4. The germline gives CDR1 SGHTA, CDR2 FQGNSA. As DNA, the CDR3 is TGTGCCAGCAGCTCGGGCAGGGGGCATGAGCAGTTCTTC. It translates to CASSSGRGHEQFF.

With respect to this clone: Other DNA variants within this sample encode the same CDR3. The chain employs TRBV30 and TRBJ2-1; D possibly corresponds to TRBD2 (6 bases). The CDR3 is 12 amino acids. Germline CDR1 GTSNPN, CDR2 SVGIG (reference sequence). The CDR3 DNA reads as TGTGCGTGCGGGACCGGCTACAATGAGCAGTTCTTC. Protein product: CACGTGYNEQFF. The variable domain in full, completed from reference TRBV30 and TRBJ2-1, reads SQTIHQWPATLVQPVGSPLSLECTVEGTSNPNLYWYRQAAGRGLQLLFYSVGIGQISSEVPQNLSASRPQDRQFILSSKKLLLSDSGFYLCACGTGYNEQFFGPGTRLTVL.

This chain connects TRBV13 to TRBJ2-1; 10 positions agree with TRBD1. This CDR3 has 15 amino acids. CDR1 is PRHDT and CDR2 is FYEKMQ in the germline V gene (reference sequence). Trimming took 4 bases from V and 8 from J; bases not matched to a gene: 8. CDR3 residues: CASSSAGQGEYEQFF. The CDR3 DNA reads as TGTGCCAGCAGCTCAGCTGGACAGGGGGAGTATGAGCAGTTCTTC.

The gene calls are TRBV4-1 and TRBJ2-7, with D perhaps matching TRBD2 (5 bases). Germline V gene sequence: CDR1 MGHRA, CDR2 YSYEKL. There are 14 residues in the CDR3. V was shortened by 4 bases and J by 0 bases, with 10 bases between the two germline ends. CDR3 sequence reads: CASSPPEASYEQYF. The CDR3 DNA sequence: TGCGCCAGCAGCCCCCCGGAGGCCTCCTACGAGCAGTACTTC.

The J gene is TRBJ2-5, the V gene TRBV12-1; TRBD2, the table's D call, was not compared with the DNA. TRBV12-1 is marked as a pseudogene. The CDR3 is made up of 17 amino acids. CDR3 DNA sequence: TGTGCCAGCAGCTTACAGCTAGCGGGGCCCCCTCAAGAGACCCAGTACTTC. This sequence encodes CASSLQLAGPPQETQYF.

This chain connects TRBV9 to TRBJ2-3, with 9 bases identical to TRBD2. CDR3 length: 16 residues. J gave up 0 bases and V 0 bases, and 2 bases lay outside the gene matches. Germline assignment: CDR1 SGDLS and CDR2 YYNGEE. CDR3 in amino acids: CASSVALAGSTDTQYF. The DNA for the CDR3 is TGTGCCAGCAGCGTAGCACTAGCGGGCAGCACAGATACGCAGTATTTT.

This clone was detected once. The V gene is TRBV6-6, the J gene TRBJ2-5, with D maybe TRBD1 (6 bases). CDR1 MNHNY and CDR2 SVGAGI come from the germline V gene (reference sequence). Deletions cut 0 bases from V and 2 bases from J, with 7 bases between. The length of the CDR3 is 14 residues. CDR3 loop: CASSYSDSQETQYF. In DNA form, the CDR3 reads TGTGCCAGCAGTTACTCGGACAGTCAAGAGACCCAGTACTTC.

The chain recombines TRBV6-5 with TRBJ2-2; no clear D gene. The germline V gene encodes CDR1 MNHEY and CDR2 SVGAGI. This CDR3 has 14 residues. V was trimmed by 2 bases and J by 3 bases, leaving 7 bases between them. DNA for the CDR3: TGTGCCAGCAGTTACCAACTACACACCGGGGAGCTGTTTTTT. Translation: CASSYQLHTGELFF.

The chain joins TRBV5-6 to TRBJ2-5, with D possibly being TRBD1 (6 bases). This CDR3 is 17 amino acids long. Germline CDR1 SGHDT, CDR2 YYEEEE. V shed 3 bases and J shed 0 bases, with 18 bases lying between them. The CDR3 bases are TGTGCCAGCAGCTCACAAAAGAACTACAGGGACCAAGAGACCCAGTACTTC. It specifies CASSSQKNYRDQETQYF.

This CDR3 is CASSFTTPLSGANVLTF. CDR3 DNA sequence: TGCGCCAGCAGCTTCACTACCCCCCTCTCTGGGGCCAACGTCCTGACTTTC. The V call is TRBV5-1, the J call TRBJ2-6; D gene unclear. V lost 2 bases, J lost 0 bases, and 12 bases lay in between. The CDR3 has 17 amino acids. In germline, CDR1 is SGHRS, CDR2 YFSETQ.

The gene calls are TRBV2 and TRBJ2-7; 7 positions match TRBD1. The ends lost 4 bases at V and 2 bases at J; junction bases unmatched: 2. There are 13 residues in the CDR3. CDR1 and CDR2 (germline): SNHLY, FYNNEI. The chain's CDR3 is CASSGTGAYEQYF. The CDR3 region has the DNA TGTGCCAGCAGTGGGACAGGAGCCTACGAGCAGTACTTC.